This entry concerns a single T cell receptor beta chain. Its antigen is not identified. CDR3 size: 13 residues. From germline, CDR1 is LNHDA and CDR2 SQIVND (reference sequence). With 3 bases removed from V and 1 base from J, the gap between germline ends came to 6 bases. This record comes from a study of cytomegalovirus exposure and HLA in healthy donors. The study's findings and limits: Because they were indistinguishable, some V segments, including TRBV6-2 and TRBV6-3, were excluded. It is likely that the observed cluster of highly shared sequence variants was a sequencing artifact. The dataset shows that most TCR sequences were rare, while some public TCRs occurred in many donors.

PCR amplification relied on 60 Vbeta primers (plus 13 Jbeta primers). Clones were sequenced by immunoSEQ multiplex PCR, and TCRdb holds only the in-frame ones, with some missing. The profile shows roughly 190,000 clones, roughly four fifths of them singletons. This chain joins TRBV19 and TRBJ2-5; D remains unclear. Sequencing was performed on PBMCs. The source is a man aged 18 to 29 in good health and CMV-seronegative. The CDR3 DNA reads as TGTGCCAGTAGTATTCCAGGCCAAGAGACCCAGTACTTC. This gives the protein CASSIPGQETQYF.